Given below is one T cell receptor beta chain in context. What it binds is not known. Noted time point: after neoadjuvant nivolumab, at surgical resection. These oral cavity squamous cell carcinomas were HPV-negative and locally advanced. Analysis of PBMCs was direct, with no culture step. Only in-frame clones appear in the TCRdb table, and some are missing; sequencing was by immunoSEQ multiplex PCR. This sample yields approximately 42,000 clones, of which 65% to 80% are seen a single time; more than 4% belongs to the top ten. The germline V gene encodes CDR1 GTSNPN and CDR2 SVGIG (reference sequence). V lost 7 bases to trimming and J lost 2 bases, with 12 bases between them. The CDR3 contains 14 residues. These data originate in a study of neoadjuvant anti-PD-1 for oral cavity cancer. Study findings and constraints: Treg/Th17 ratio rose with pretreatment blood and fell with post-treatment tumor TCRbeta clonality.

This sequence was found in a person aged 40 to 85 with oral cavity squamous cell carcinoma. This specimen consisted of PBMCs, obtained after nivolumab (anti-PD-1) treatment. V and J are TRBV30 and TRBJ2-6; a weak D match, TRBD1 (6 bases). CDR3 protein: CALGTGPGANVLTF. Here the CDR3 DNA reads TGTGCCTTGGGTACAGGGCCTGGGGCCAACGTCCTGACTTTC.